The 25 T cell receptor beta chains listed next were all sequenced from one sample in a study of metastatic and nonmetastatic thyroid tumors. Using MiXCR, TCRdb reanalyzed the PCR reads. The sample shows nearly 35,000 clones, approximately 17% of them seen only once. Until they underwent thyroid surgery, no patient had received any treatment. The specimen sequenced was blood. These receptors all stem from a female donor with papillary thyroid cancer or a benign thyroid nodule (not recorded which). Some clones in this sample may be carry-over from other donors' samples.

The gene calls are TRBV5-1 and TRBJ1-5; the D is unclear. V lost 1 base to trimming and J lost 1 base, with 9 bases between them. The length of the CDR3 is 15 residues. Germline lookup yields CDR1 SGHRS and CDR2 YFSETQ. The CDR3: CASSLWGESNQPQHF. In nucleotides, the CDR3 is TGCGCCAGCAGCTTGTGGGGTGAGAGCAATCAGCCCCAGCATTTT.

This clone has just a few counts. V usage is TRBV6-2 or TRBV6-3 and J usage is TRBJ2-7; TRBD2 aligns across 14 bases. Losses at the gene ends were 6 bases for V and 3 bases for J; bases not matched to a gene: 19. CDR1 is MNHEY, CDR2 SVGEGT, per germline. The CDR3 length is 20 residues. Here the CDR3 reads CASRGLGGLAGGPTNYEQYF. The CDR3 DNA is TGTGCCAGCAGGGGACTAGGAGGACTAGCGGGAGGTCCCACTAACTACGAGCAGTACTTC.

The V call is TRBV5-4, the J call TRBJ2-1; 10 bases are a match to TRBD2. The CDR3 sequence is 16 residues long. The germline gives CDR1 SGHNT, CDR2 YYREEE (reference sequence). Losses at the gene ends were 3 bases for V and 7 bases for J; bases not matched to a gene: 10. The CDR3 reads CASSSILAGVENEQFF. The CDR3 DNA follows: TGTGCCAGCAGCTCCATTCTAGCGGGAGTTGAGAATGAGCAGTTCTTC.

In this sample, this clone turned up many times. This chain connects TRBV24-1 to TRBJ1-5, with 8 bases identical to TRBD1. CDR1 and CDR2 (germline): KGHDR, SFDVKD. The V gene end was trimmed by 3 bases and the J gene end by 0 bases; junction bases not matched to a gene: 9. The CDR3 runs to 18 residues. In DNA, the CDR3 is TGTGCCACCAGTGATGCGACAGGGGACCTATATAGCAATCAGCCCCAGCATTTT. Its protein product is CATSDATGDLYSNQPQHF.

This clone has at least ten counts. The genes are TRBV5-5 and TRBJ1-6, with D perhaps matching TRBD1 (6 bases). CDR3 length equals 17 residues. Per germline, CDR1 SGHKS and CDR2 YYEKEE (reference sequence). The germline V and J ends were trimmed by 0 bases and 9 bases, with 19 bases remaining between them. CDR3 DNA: TGTGCCAGCAGCTTGGTCGCAGGGGACACAACAAGTTCACCCCTCCACTTT. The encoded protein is CASSLVAGDTTSSPLHF. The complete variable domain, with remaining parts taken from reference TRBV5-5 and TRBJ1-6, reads DAGVTQSPTHLIKTRGQQVTLRCSPISGHKSVSWYQQVLGQGPQFIFQYYEKEERGRGNFPDRFSARQFPNYSSELNVNALLLGDSALYLCASSLVAGDTTSSPLHFGNGTRLTVT.

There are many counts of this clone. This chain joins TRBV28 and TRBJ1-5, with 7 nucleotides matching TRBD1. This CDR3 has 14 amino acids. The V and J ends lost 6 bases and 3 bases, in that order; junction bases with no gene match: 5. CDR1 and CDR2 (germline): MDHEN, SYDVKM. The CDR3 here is CASRGQPHNQPQHF. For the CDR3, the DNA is TGTGCCAGCAGGGGACAGCCACACAATCAGCCCCAGCATTTT.

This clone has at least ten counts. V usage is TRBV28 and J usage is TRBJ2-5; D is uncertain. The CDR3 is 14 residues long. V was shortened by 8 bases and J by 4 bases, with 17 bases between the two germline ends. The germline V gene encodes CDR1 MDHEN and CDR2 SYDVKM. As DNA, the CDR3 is TGTGCCAGCGGAAGACCCCTAAGGGCAGAGACCCAGTACTTC. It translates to CASGRPLRAETQYF.

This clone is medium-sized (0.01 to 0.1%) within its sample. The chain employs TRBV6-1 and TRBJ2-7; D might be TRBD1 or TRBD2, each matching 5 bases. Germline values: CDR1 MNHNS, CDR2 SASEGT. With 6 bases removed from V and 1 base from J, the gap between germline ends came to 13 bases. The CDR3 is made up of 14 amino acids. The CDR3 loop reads CASRAMGTSYEQYF. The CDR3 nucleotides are TGTGCCAGCAGGGCTATGGGGACGTCCTACGAGCAGTACTTC.

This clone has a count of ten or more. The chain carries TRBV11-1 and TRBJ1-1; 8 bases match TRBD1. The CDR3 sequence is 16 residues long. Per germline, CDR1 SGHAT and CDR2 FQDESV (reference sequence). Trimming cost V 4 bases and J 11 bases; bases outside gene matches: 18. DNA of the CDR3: TGTGCCAGCAGCTCAAGACTGCGACAGGGGATGATCGGTGCTTTCTTT. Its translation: CASSSRLRQGMIGAFF.

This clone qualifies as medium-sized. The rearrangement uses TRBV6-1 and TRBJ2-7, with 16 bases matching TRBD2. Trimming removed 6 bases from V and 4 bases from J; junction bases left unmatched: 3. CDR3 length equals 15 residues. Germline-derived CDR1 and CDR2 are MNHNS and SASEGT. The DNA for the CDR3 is TGTGCCAGCAGCGGGACTAGCGGGAGGGGATACGAGCAGTACTTC. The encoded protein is CASSGTSGRGYEQYF.

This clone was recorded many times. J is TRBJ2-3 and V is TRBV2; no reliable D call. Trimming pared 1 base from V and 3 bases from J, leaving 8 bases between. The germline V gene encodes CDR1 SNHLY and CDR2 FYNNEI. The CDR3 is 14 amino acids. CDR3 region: CASSEGVVTDTQYF. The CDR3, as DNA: TGTGCCAGCAGTGAAGGAGTTGTAACAGATACGCAGTATTTT. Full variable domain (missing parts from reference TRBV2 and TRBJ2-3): EPEVTQTPSHQVTQMGQEVILRCVPISNHLYFYWYRQILGQKVEFLVSFYNNEISEKSEIFDDQFSVERPDGSNFTLKIRSTKLEDSAMYFCASSEGVVTDTQYFGPGTRLTVL.

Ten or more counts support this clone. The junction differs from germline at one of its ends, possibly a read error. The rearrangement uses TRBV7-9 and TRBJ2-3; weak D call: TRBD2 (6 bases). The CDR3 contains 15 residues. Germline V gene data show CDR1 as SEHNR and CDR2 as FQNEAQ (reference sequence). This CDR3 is CASSLSGLATDTRYF. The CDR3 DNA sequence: TGTGCCAGCAGCCTCTCGGGGCTAGCGACAGATACGCGGTATTTT.

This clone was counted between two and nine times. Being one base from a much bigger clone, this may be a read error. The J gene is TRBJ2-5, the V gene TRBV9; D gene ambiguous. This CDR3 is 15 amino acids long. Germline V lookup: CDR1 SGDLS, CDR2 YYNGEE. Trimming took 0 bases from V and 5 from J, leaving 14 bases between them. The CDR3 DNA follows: TGTGCCAGCAGCGTAGCTAAGGTGGCCCCCGAGACCCAGTACTTC. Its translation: CASSVAKVAPETQYF.

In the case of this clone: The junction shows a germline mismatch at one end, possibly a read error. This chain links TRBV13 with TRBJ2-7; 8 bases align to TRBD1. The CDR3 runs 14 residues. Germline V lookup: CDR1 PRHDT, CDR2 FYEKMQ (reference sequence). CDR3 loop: CAISSVDRGDEQCF. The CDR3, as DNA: TGTGCCATCAGCTCCGTCGACAGGGGCGACGAGCAGTGCTTC.

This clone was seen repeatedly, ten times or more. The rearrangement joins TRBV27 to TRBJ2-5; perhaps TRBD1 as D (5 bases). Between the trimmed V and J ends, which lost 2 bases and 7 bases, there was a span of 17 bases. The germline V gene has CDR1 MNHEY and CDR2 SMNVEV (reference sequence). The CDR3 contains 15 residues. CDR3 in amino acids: CASSLLGQSRVTQYF. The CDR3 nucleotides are TGTGCCAGCAGTTTACTGGGGCAGAGCAGGGTGACCCAGTACTTC.

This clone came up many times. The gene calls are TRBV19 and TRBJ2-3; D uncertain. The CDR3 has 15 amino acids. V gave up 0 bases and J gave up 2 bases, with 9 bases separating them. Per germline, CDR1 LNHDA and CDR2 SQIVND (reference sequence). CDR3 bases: TGTGCCAGTAGTATAGACGGCGGCTACACAGATACGCAGTATTTT. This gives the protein CASSIDGGYTDTQYF.

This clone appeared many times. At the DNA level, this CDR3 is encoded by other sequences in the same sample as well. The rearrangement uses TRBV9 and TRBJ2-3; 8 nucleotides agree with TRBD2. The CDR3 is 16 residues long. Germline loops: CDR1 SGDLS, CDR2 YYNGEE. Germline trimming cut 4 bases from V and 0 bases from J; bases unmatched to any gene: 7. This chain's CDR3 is CASSMTSAGSTDTQYF. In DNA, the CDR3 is TGTGCCAGCAGCATGACTAGCGCTGGCAGCACAGATACGCAGTATTTT.

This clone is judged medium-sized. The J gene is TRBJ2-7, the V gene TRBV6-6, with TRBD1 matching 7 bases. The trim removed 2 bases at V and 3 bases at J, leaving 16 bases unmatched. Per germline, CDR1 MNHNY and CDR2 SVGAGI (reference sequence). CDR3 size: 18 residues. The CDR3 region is CASSYRTQRTGKLYEQYF. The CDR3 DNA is TGTGCCAGCAGTTACCGCACGCAAAGGACAGGCAAGCTCTACGAGCAGTACTTC.

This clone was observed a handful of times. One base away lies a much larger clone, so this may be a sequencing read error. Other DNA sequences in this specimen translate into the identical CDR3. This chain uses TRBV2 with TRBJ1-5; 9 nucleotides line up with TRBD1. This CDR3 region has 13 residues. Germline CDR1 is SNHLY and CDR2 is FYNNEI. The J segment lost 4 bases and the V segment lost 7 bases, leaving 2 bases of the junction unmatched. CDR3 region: CASKGQGNQPQHF. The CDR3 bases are TGTGCCAGCAAGGGACAGGGTAATCAGCCCCAGCATTTT. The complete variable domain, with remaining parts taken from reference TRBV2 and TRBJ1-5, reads EPEVTQTPSHQVTQMGQEVILRCVPISNHLYFYWYRQILGQKVEFLVSFYNNEISEKSEIFDDQFSVERPDGSNFTLKIRSTKLEDSAMYFCASKGQGNQPQHFGDGTRLSIL.

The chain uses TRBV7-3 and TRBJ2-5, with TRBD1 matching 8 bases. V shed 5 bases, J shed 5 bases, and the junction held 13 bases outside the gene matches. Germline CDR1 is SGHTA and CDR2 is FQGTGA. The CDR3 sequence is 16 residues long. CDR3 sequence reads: CASSPGAGGAGETQYF. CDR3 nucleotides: TGTGCCAGCAGCCCGGGGGCAGGGGGCGCCGGGGAGACCCAGTACTTC.

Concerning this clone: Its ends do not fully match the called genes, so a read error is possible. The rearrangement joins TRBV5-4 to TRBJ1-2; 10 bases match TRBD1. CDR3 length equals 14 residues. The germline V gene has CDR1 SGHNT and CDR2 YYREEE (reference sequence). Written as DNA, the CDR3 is TGCGCCAGCAGAGCCGGACAGGGGGTATGGGGCTACACCTTC. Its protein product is CASRAGQGVWGYTF.

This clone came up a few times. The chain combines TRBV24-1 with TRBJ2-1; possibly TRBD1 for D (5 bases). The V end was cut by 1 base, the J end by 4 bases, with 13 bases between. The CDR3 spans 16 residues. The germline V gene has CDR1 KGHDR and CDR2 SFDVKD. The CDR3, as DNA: TGTGCCACCAGTGATTTAGTTGCAGACAGTTACAATGAGCAGTTCTTC. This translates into CATSDLVADSYNEQFF.

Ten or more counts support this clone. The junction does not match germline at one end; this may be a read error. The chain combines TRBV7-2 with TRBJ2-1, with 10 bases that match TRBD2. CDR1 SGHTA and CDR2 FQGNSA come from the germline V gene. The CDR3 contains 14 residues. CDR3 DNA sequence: TGTGCCAGCAGCCCTACTAGCGGGATCAATCAGCAGTTCTTC. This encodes CASSPTSGINQQFF. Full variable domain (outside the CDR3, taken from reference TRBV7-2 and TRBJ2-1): GAGVSQSPSNKVTEKGKDVELRCDPISGHTALYWYRQSLGQGLEFLIYFQGNSAPDKSGLPSDRFSAERTGGSVSTLTIQRTQQEDSAVYLCASSPTSGINQQFFGPGTRLTVL.

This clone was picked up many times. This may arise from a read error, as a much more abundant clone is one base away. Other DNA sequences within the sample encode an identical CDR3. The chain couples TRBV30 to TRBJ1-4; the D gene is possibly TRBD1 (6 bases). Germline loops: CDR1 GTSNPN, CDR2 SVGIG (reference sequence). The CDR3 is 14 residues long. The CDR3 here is CAWEGGDTNEKLFF. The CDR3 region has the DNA TGTGCCTGGGAGGGGGGAGACACTAATGAGAAACTGTTTTTT.

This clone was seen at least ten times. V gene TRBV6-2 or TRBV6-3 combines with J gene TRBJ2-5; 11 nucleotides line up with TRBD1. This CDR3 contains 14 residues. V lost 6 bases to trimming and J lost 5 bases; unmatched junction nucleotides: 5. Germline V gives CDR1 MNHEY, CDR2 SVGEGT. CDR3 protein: CASSADRGRETQYF. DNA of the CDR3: TGTGCCAGCAGCGCGGACAGGGGGCGGGAGACCCAGTACTTC.